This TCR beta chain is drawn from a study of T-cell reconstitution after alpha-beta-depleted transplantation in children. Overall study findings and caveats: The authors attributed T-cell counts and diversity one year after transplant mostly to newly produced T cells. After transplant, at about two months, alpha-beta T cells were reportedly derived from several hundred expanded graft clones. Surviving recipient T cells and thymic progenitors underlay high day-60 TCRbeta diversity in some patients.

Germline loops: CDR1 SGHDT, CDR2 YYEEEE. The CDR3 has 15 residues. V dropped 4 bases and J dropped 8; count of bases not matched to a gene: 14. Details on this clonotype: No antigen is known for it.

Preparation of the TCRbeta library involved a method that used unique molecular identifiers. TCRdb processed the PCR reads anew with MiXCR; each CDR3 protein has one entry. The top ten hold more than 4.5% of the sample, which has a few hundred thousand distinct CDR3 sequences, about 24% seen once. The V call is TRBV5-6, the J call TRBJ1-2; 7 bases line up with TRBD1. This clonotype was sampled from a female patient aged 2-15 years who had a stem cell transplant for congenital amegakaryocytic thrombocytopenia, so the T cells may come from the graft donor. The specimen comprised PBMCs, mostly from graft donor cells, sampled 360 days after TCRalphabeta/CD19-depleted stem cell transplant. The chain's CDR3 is CASSLSGRDSGGYTF. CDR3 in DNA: TGTGCCAGCAGCCTCAGTGGGAGGGACAGTGGAGGCTACACCTTC.